Listed here is a single T cell receptor (beta chain). The data derive from a study of human T cells and chemical hapten exposure. Looking at the study overall: All patients underwent weekly scalp dosing with diphenylcyclopropenone for the full roughly 23-week study.

TCRdb called the RACE reads again in MiXCR, with one record for every CDR3 protein. The sample has just over 80,000 distinct CDR3 sequences; about 11% are singletons. Germline CDR1 is MNHEY and CDR2 is SVGAGI. V was shortened by 2 bases and J by 1 base, with 15 bases between the two germline ends. CDR3 length: 18 residues. Specified time point: patch test 1, 2 weeks after DPC sensitization. The treatment is: therapeutic diphenylcyclopropenone sensitization with weekly scalp DPC. The source is a woman in her forties or fifties with alopecia areata. Some clones in this sample may be carry-over from other donors' samples. This chain connects TRBV6-5 to TRBJ2-6; TRBD1 might be the D (5 bases). This sample comprised whole blood, obtained in connection with sensitization to the hapten diphenylcyclopropenone (DPC). This chain's CDR3 is CASSYKGFPMSGANVLTF. CDR3 DNA sequence: TGTGCCAGCAGTTACAAGGGGTTCCCTATGTCTGGGGCCAACGTCCTGACTTTC.